The source of this TCR beta chain is a study of response to subunit inactivated influenza vaccine. General study results and limits: Researchers suggested that each seasonal influenza vaccination recruits few new T cells.

Worth noting for this clonotype: Its specificity is not known.

Trimming removed 2 bases at V and 0 bases at J, with 8 bases between. The V gene's germline CDR1 is SGHRS and CDR2 YFSETQ. This CDR3 comprises 15 residues. From the RT-PCR reads, TCRdb called clonotypes with MiXCR, one entry per CDR3 protein. The sample holds under 550,000 distinct CDR3 sequences, less than 7.5% seen once. This material consisted of PBMCs from blood, taken less than 30 months after vaccination. The chain has TRBV5-1 and TRBJ1-4; no clear D gene. The clonotype comes from a man aged 50 to 75 who received an inactivated influenza vaccine. The CDR3: CASSFDATTNEKLFF. As DNA, the CDR3 is TGCGCCAGCAGCTTTGACGCCACAACTAATGAAAAACTGTTTTTT.